This T cell receptor beta chain comes out of a study of T cells after yellow fever vaccination. This clonotype is a singleton in its sample. Its specificity is unknown. Given a much more abundant clone one base away, this may be a read error. In making TCR cDNA, 5'RACE template switching added a universal primer site and UMIs to it. In TCRdb, the 5' RACE reads were re-called with MiXCR into one record per CDR3 protein. The data show some 500,000 distinct CDR3 sequences, around an eighth seen once. Broader study findings: Reappearing after the booster were most of the clones from primary vaccination (96% CD4, approximately 88% CD8). The secondary T-cell response peaked on day 5, not day 15, but was weaker. Repertoires sorted by FACS could include abundant clonotypes that are contaminants from the bulk population.

The CDR3 runs 14 residues. Germline lookup yields CDR1 DFQATT and CDR2 SNEGSKA (reference sequence). Sequenced material: PBMCs, taken on the day of the yellow fever booster vaccination. This TCR came from a man in his thirties or forties who received the YFV17D yellow fever vaccine. The chain uses TRBV20-1 and TRBJ2-3, with no clear D. The CDR3 DNA reads TGCATTGCTAGAAAACGGGCTAGCACAGATACGCAGTATTTT. Translating it yields CIARKRASTDTQYF.